Presented here are 13 T cell receptor beta chains from one specimen sequenced in a study of T cell repertoires in cytomegalovirus infection. TCRdb re-called the reads through MiXCR, storing one row per CDR3 protein. Found here are around 500,000 distinct CDR3 sequences, more than 40% of them singletons; the top ten hold just under 45%. Their specific antigens are unknown. The sequenced sample was cultured PBMCs, obtained from culture after CMV antigen stimulation. These receptors were obtained from a human donor in good health (CMV status not recorded). Some clones in this sample may be carry-over from other donors' samples.

This clonotype occurred a few times. V is TRBV7-2 and J is TRBJ2-5; D remains ambiguous. With 0 bases removed from V and 3 bases from J, the gap between germline ends came to 8 bases. Looked up from germline, CDR1 is SGHTA and CDR2 is FQGNSA. CDR3 size: 14 residues. The CDR3 region has the DNA TGTGCCAGCAGCTTAGCCGCACAGAAAGAGACCCAGTACTTC. This codes for CASSLAAQKETQYF.

The chain is built from TRBV7-6 and TRBJ2-7, with D perhaps matching TRBD2 (6 bases). Trimming stripped 1 base from V and 6 bases from J, with 25 bases between. CDR1 is SGHVS and CDR2 is FNYEAQ in the germline V gene. CDR3 length equals 18 residues. The CDR3 DNA reads TGTGCCAGCAGCTTAGAAGAGGGCGAAGCGGGTCCCACTGCCGAGCAGTACTTC. Translated, it gives CASSLEEGEAGPTAEQYF.

The gene calls are TRBV6-5 and TRBJ2-1, with TRBD2 matching 14 bases. V dropped 6 bases and J dropped 8; count of bases not matched to a gene: 3. Germline loops: CDR1 MNHEY, CDR2 SVGAGI. The CDR3 covers 14 residues. The CDR3 protein is CASSWTSGRHEQFF. The CDR3 DNA is TGTGCCAGCAGCTGGACTAGCGGGAGGCATGAGCAGTTCTTC.

The chain carries TRBV12-5 and TRBJ2-1, with 10 bases that match TRBD2. The V gene end was trimmed by 7 bases and the J gene end by 12 bases; junction bases not matched to a gene: 15. Germline V gives CDR1 LGHNT, CDR2 FRNRAP. This CDR3 region has 15 residues. The CDR3 loop is CASAVSGLAVVGQFF. Here the CDR3 DNA reads TGTGCTAGTGCCGTCAGTGGACTAGCGGTGGTAGGGCAGTTCTTC.

This clonotype was seen a few times. The chain recombines TRBV7-2 with TRBJ2-3, with D perhaps matching TRBD2 (5 bases). The V gene lost 3 bases and the J gene lost 3 bases, with 16 bases spanning the gap. This CDR3 is built from 16 residues. Per germline, CDR1 SGHTA and CDR2 FQGNSA. The CDR3 here is CASSFPGEGWTDTQYF. The CDR3 DNA sequence: TGTGCCAGCAGCTTTCCTGGCGAGGGTTGGACAGATACGCAGTATTTT.

The chain is built from TRBV23-1 and TRBJ2-7; 8 nucleotides line up with TRBD1. TRBV23-1 is given ORF status, its function remaining uncertain. The CDR3 covers 16 residues. The J segment lost 2 bases and the V segment lost 4 bases, leaving 10 bases of the junction unmatched. CDR3 nucleotide sequence: TGCGCCAGCAGTCGACTAAGACAGGGGTCACCCTACGAGCAGTACTTC. Protein product: CASSRLRQGSPYEQYF.

This clonotype was observed a handful of times. J is TRBJ2-3 and V is TRBV7-8; D call uncertain. CDR1 and CDR2 (germline): SGHVS, FQNEAQ. Trimming took 5 bases from V and 1 from J, leaving 10 bases between them. The CDR3 is 14 amino acids. CDR3: CASSQQPGTDTQYF. CDR3 bases: TGTGCCAGCAGCCAGCAGCCGGGCACAGATACGCAGTATTTT.

The chain uses TRBV6-5 and TRBJ1-1; no clear D. Per the germline V gene, CDR1 is MNHEY and CDR2 is SVGAGI. V was shortened by 1 base and J by 7 bases, with 7 bases between the two germline ends. This CDR3 is built from 12 residues. This chain's CDR3 is CASSYWTGEAFF. The CDR3 coding sequence is TGTGCCAGCAGTTACTGGACTGGTGAAGCTTTCTTT.

The chain carries TRBV7-2 and TRBJ2-1; D not resolved. The CDR3 is 14 amino acids. With 5 bases removed from V and 5 bases from J, the gap between germline ends came to 13 bases. Germline loops: CDR1 SGHTA, CDR2 FQGNSA. CDR3 bases: TGTGCCAGCAGCGCCCCCTCTGAAAACAATGAGCAGTTCTTC. Encoded protein: CASSAPSENNEQFF.

The count of this clonotype is one. This rearrangement joins TRBV6-1 to TRBJ2-3; D might be TRBD2 (6 bases). The V end was cut by 6 bases, the J end by 1 base, with 14 bases between. From germline, CDR1 is MNHNS and CDR2 SASEGT. The CDR3 length is 15 residues. DNA for the CDR3: TGTGCCAGCAGAACCTGGGGCGGGGGCACAGATACGCAGTATTTT. Its protein is CASRTWGGGTDTQYF.

The chain uses TRBV4-3 and TRBJ2-1; tentative D call: TRBD2 (5 bases). Trimming shortened V by 1 base and J by 15 bases, and 19 bases separated the two germline ends. Germline values: CDR1 LGHNA, CDR2 YSLEER. The CDR3 has 14 amino acids. The CDR3, as DNA: TGCGCCAGCAGCCAAGGGGAGCGGACCTACCCGGGGTTCTTC. Its translation: CASSQGERTYPGFF.

The chain couples TRBV19 to TRBJ2-2; maybe TRBD2 (6 bases). The germline V and J ends were trimmed by 1 base and 4 bases, with 10 bases remaining between them. This CDR3 comprises 15 residues. Germline V lookup: CDR1 LNHDA, CDR2 SQIVND (reference sequence). The CDR3 is CASSIVEGPTGELFF. The CDR3 DNA sequence: TGTGCCAGTAGTATAGTGGAGGGACCCACCGGGGAGCTGTTTTTT.

The V gene is TRBV7-9, the J gene TRBJ2-3; TRBD1 might be the D (5 bases). V lost 4 bases and J lost 0, with 17 bases in between. This CDR3 has 17 residues. From germline, CDR1 is SEHNR and CDR2 FQNEAQ (reference sequence). CDR3 coding DNA: TGTGCCAGCAGCTCCCGGAGCTCCAAGGGGAGCACAGATACGCAGTATTTT. As protein: CASSSRSSKGSTDTQYF.